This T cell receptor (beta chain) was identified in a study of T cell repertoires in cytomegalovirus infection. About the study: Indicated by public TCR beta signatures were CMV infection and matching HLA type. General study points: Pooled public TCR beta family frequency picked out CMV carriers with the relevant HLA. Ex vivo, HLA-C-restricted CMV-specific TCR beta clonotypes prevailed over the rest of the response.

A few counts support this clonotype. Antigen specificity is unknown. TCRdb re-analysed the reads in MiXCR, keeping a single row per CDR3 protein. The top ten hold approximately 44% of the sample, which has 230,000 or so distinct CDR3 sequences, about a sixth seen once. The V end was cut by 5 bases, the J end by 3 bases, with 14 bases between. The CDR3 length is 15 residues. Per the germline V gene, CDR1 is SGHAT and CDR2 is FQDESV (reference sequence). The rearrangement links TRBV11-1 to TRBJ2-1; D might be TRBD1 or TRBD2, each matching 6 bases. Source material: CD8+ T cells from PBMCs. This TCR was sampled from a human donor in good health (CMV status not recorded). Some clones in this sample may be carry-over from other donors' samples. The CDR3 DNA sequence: TGTGCCAGCAGCCAGGGGCGGGGCAACTACAATGAGCAGTTCTTC. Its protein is CASSQGRGNYNEQFF.